The rows below give T cell receptor beta chains drawn from one sample of a study of shared clonotypes between healthy human individuals. Repertoires were generated with immunoSEQ multiplex PCR, while TCRdb's copy carries only in-frame clones and drops some. The profile shows about 610,000 clones, 95% to 96% of them singletons. The sample comprised naive CD8+ T cells sorted from blood. The receptors here all came from a woman aged 30 to 39 in good health. Both conserved end residues are part of each CDR3. The order of the fields is CDR3 protein, CDR3 DNA, V gene, clone size, CDR3 length, J gene, D gene. D genes are given only for firm matches. Not every row has a clone size; where given, it reads once, few, many or a size class.

CDR3aa: CASRRSGAGNEQFF
CDR3nt: TGTGCCAGCAGGCGCTCGGGGGCTGGCAATGAGCAGTTCTTC
v_gene: TRBV28
abundance: -
len: 14
j_gene: TRBJ2-1
d_gene: -

CDR3aa: CAISESKREFNEQFF
CDR3nt: TGTGCCATCAGTGAGTCAAAGCGGGAGTTCAATGAGCAGTTCTTC
v_gene: TRBV10-3
abundance: -
len: 15
j_gene: TRBJ2-1
d_gene: TRBD2

CDR3aa: CASRGQASGYYGYTF
CDR3nt: TGTGCCAGCAGGGGGCAGGCAAGCGGATACTATGGCTACACCTTC
v_gene: TRBV28
abundance: once
len: 15
j_gene: TRBJ1-2
d_gene: -

CDR3aa: CASSLGTRGEQFF
CDR3nt: TGTGCCAGCAGCTTAGGGACCCGGGGTGAGCAGTTCTTC
v_gene: TRBV11-2
abundance: -
len: 13
j_gene: TRBJ2-1
d_gene: -

CDR3aa: CASSLHNEQFF
CDR3nt: TGTGCCAGCAGCTTACACAATGAGCAGTTCTTC
v_gene: TRBV5-4
abundance: once
len: 11
j_gene: TRBJ2-1
d_gene: -

CDR3aa: CASSLVGTGELFF
CDR3nt: TGTGCCAGCAGTTTAGTGGGGACCGGGGAGCTGTTTTTT
v_gene: TRBV28
abundance: few
len: 13
j_gene: TRBJ2-2
d_gene: -

CDR3aa: CASSLSTGGSQETQYF
CDR3nt: TGTGCCAGCAGCCTCTCGACAGGGGGATCCCAAGAGACCCAGTACTTC
v_gene: TRBV4-2
abundance: -
len: 16
j_gene: TRBJ2-5
d_gene: TRBD1

CDR3aa: CASSESLSGSYEQYF
CDR3nt: TGCGCCAGCAGTGAGTCTTTGTCAGGATCCTACGAGCAGTACTTC
v_gene: TRBV10-1
abundance: -
len: 15
j_gene: TRBJ2-7
d_gene: -

CDR3aa: CASSTKLAGGPNEQFF
CDR3nt: TGTGCCAGTAGTACCAAACTAGCCGGGGGTCCCAATGAGCAGTTCTTC
v_gene: TRBV19
abundance: -
len: 16
j_gene: TRBJ2-1
d_gene: -

CDR3aa: CSAREVEQFF
CDR3nt: TGCAGTGCTAGGGAGGTTGAGCAGTTCTTC
v_gene: TRBV20-1
abundance: -
len: 10
j_gene: TRBJ2-1
d_gene: -

CDR3aa: CASSQHANPYNEQFF
CDR3nt: TGTGCCAGCAGCCAACACGCGAATCCCTACAATGAGCAGTTCTTC
v_gene: TRBV7-8
abundance: -
len: 15
j_gene: TRBJ2-1
d_gene: -

CDR3aa: CASSSDSSYEQYF
CDR3nt: TGTGCCAGCAGCTCGGACAGTTCCTACGAGCAGTACTTC
v_gene: TRBV7-6
abundance: -
len: 13
j_gene: TRBJ2-7
d_gene: -

CDR3aa: CASSFKSGTEFSGNTIYF
CDR3nt: TGTGCCAGCAGCTTCAAATCCGGGACAGAGTTCTCTGGAAACACCATATATTTT
v_gene: TRBV5-6
abundance: -
len: 18
j_gene: TRBJ1-3
d_gene: TRBD1

CDR3aa: CASSSKGDRDGHNEQFF
CDR3nt: TGTGCCAGCAGTTCGAAAGGGGACAGGGATGGTCATAATGAGCAGTTCTTC
v_gene: TRBV27
abundance: -
len: 17
j_gene: TRBJ2-1
d_gene: TRBD1

CDR3aa: CASLSFAGTEAFF
CDR3nt: TGTGCCAGCCTGTCCTTCGCGGGCACTGAAGCTTTCTTT
v_gene: TRBV7-9
abundance: -
len: 13
j_gene: TRBJ1-1
d_gene: -

CDR3aa: CASSPPLGRTQYF
CDR3nt: TGTGCCAGCAGCCCCCCCCTGGGGCGGACGCAGTATTTT
v_gene: TRBV4-2
abundance: -
len: 13
j_gene: TRBJ2-3
d_gene: -

CDR3aa: CASSQFLAGITGELFF
CDR3nt: TGCGCCAGCAGCCAATTTCTAGCGGGAATCACCGGGGAGCTGTTTTTT
v_gene: TRBV4-1
abundance: once
len: 16
j_gene: TRBJ2-2
d_gene: TRBD2

CDR3aa: CASSGYREMGSYNEQFF
CDR3nt: TGTGCCAGCAGTGGTTACAGGGAAATGGGCTCCTACAATGAGCAGTTCTTC
v_gene: TRBV28
abundance: -
len: 17
j_gene: TRBJ2-1
d_gene: -

CDR3aa: CASSFGGTGGSYEQYF
CDR3nt: TGTGCCAGTAGTTTTGGCGGGACAGGGGGAAGCTACGAGCAGTACTTC
v_gene: TRBV19
abundance: -
len: 16
j_gene: TRBJ2-7
d_gene: TRBD1

CDR3aa: CASSTLAGGTGELFF
CDR3nt: TGTGCCAGCAGCACTCTAGCGGGCGGCACCGGGGAGCTGTTTTTT
v_gene: TRBV11-2
abundance: -
len: 15
j_gene: TRBJ2-2
d_gene: TRBD2

CDR3aa: CASSFGTKSTDTQYF
CDR3nt: TGTGCCAGCAGTTTTGGGACTAAAAGCACAGATACGCAGTATTTT
v_gene: TRBV27
abundance: -
len: 15
j_gene: TRBJ2-3
d_gene: TRBD2

CDR3aa: CASSYIGGNTEAFF
CDR3nt: TGTGCCAGCAGTTATATTGGAGGGAACACTGAAGCTTTCTTT
v_gene: TRBV27
abundance: -
len: 14
j_gene: TRBJ1-1
d_gene: -

CDR3aa: CASSLFPLMETNEKLFF
CDR3nt: TGTGCCAGCAGTTTATTCCCCCTTATGGAAACTAATGAAAAACTGTTTTTT
v_gene: TRBV27
abundance: -
len: 17
j_gene: TRBJ1-4
d_gene: -

CDR3aa: CASSHDRGHTGELFF
CDR3nt: TGTGCCAGCAGCCACGACAGGGGGCATACCGGGGAGCTGTTTTTT
v_gene: TRBV5-6
abundance: once
len: 15
j_gene: TRBJ2-2
d_gene: TRBD1

CDR3aa: CASSLNTEPDEGYTF
CDR3nt: TGTGCCAGCAGCTTAAATACAGAACCAGATGAGGGCTACACCTTC
v_gene: TRBV13
abundance: -
len: 15
j_gene: TRBJ1-2
d_gene: -

CDR3aa: CATSRSYNEQFF
CDR3nt: TGTGCCACCAGCCGCTCCTACAATGAGCAGTTCTTC
v_gene: TRBV15
abundance: -
len: 12
j_gene: TRBJ2-1
d_gene: -

CDR3aa: CASSFPRGGDSYQETQYF
CDR3nt: TGTGCCAGCAGTTTCCCCCGAGGGGGTGATTCGTACCAAGAGACCCAGTACTTC
v_gene: TRBV28
abundance: -
len: 18
j_gene: TRBJ2-5
d_gene: -

CDR3aa: CTSSQLGGPSYNEQFF
CDR3nt: TGCACCAGCAGCCAATTAGGAGGGCCTTCCTACAATGAGCAGTTCTTC
v_gene: TRBV1
abundance: -
len: 16
j_gene: TRBJ2-1
d_gene: -

CDR3aa: CASTSGTGFYGYTF
CDR3nt: TGTGCCAGCACCTCGGGGACAGGCTTCTATGGCTACACCTTC
v_gene: TRBV11-2
abundance: -
len: 14
j_gene: TRBJ1-2
d_gene: TRBD1

CDR3aa: CASSYSMNTEAFF
CDR3nt: TGTGCCAGCAGTTACTCCATGAACACTGAAGCTTTCTTT
v_gene: TRBV6-5
abundance: -
len: 13
j_gene: TRBJ1-1
d_gene: -

CDR3aa: CASSLGLVTDTQYF
CDR3nt: TGTGCCAGCAGCTTGGGACTAGTCACAGATACGCAGTATTTT
v_gene: TRBV5-6
abundance: once
len: 14
j_gene: TRBJ2-3
d_gene: -

CDR3aa: CASSPTDSYPYEQYF
CDR3nt: TGTGCCAGCAGCCCTACCGACAGCTATCCCTACGAGCAGTACTTC
v_gene: TRBV28
abundance: once
len: 15
j_gene: TRBJ2-7
d_gene: -

CDR3aa: CASGGAHEQYF
CDR3nt: TGTGCCAGCGGGGGTGCCCACGAGCAGTACTTC
v_gene: TRBV28
abundance: -
len: 11
j_gene: TRBJ2-7
d_gene: -